One and the same sample provided the 25 T cell receptor beta chains below, sequenced in a study of T cells in Graves' hyperthyroidism and ophthalmopathy. Authors of the study amplified TCR beta CDR3 regions from RNA transcripts. HTBI primers were used for first-round RT-PCR of the TCR CDR3. TCRdb re-derived calls from the multiplex PCR reads in MiXCR, one entry per CDR3 protein. In the table there are around 350,000 distinct CDR3 sequences, about 15% of which are singletons. Sequencing was done on a sample of blood. These receptors all come from a young woman with Graves' hyperthyroidism that later progressed to Graves' ophthalmopathy.

The chain is built from TRBV19 and TRBJ2-6; D remains ambiguous. The CDR3 consists of 13 residues. Trimming removed 7 bases at V and 2 bases at J, with 6 bases between. From germline, CDR1 is LNHDA and CDR2 SQIVND (reference sequence). The CDR3 is CASNHPGANVLTF. CDR3 bases: TGTGCCAGTAATCACCCTGGGGCCAACGTCCTGACTTTC.

At least ten counts were recorded for this clonotype. One end of the junction is discordant with germline, which a read error may explain. J is TRBJ1-5 and V is TRBV5-1; D is unclear. CDR1 and CDR2 from the germline V gene are SGHRS and YFSETQ. The CDR3 has 14 residues. The CDR3 loop is CASSLAGGNQPQHF. The CDR3 DNA sequence: TGTGCCAGCAGTTTAGCAGGTGGCAATCAGCCCCAGCATTTT.

The CDR3 spells CASSFDRSLDYGYTF. The CDR3 nucleotides are TGTGCCAGCAGCTTCGACAGGAGCCTAGACTATGGCTACACCTTC. This rearrangement joins TRBV7-9 to TRBJ1-2; a weak D match, TRBD1 (6 bases). Trimming took off 3 bases at V and 3 bases at J, with 14 bases between the two ends. This CDR3 is built from 15 residues. Germline CDR1 is SEHNR and CDR2 is FQNEAQ (reference sequence).

The chain combines TRBV6-1 with TRBJ1-2; 9 bases fit TRBD1. The CDR3 contains 14 residues. The germline CDR1 and CDR2 sequences are MNHNS and SASEGT. Unmatched junction bases numbered 7, after V lost 7 bases and J lost 4 bases. Here the CDR3 reads CASTPQGAGYGYTF. Here the CDR3 DNA reads TGTGCCAGCACCCCACAGGGGGCGGGCTATGGCTACACCTTC.

There are many counts of this clonotype. The rearrangement joins TRBV28 to TRBJ2-3; D is possibly TRBD1 or TRBD2 (5 bases each). The germline V gene encodes CDR1 MDHEN and CDR2 SYDVKM. V lost 5 bases and J lost 5, with 17 bases in between. This CDR3 has 15 residues. For the CDR3, the DNA is TGTGCCAGCAGTCCCCGTGTGGGGGTGGAAGATACGCAGTATTTT. This gives the protein CASSPRVGVEDTQYF.

The chain carries TRBV20-1 and TRBJ2-1, with TRBD2 matching 8 bases. The CDR3 consists of 13 residues. The V segment lost 0 bases and the J segment 14 bases; nucleotides outside the gene matches: 9. Germline CDR1 reads DFQATT; CDR2 reads SNEGSKA (reference sequence). The CDR3 bases are TGCAGTGCTAGAGACGGGAGCGGGGGAAGGAAGTTCTTC. It codes for CSARDGSGGRKFF.

J is TRBJ2-2 and V is TRBV19, with a possible D match to TRBD1 (6 bases). The length of the CDR3 is 16 residues. CDR1 and CDR2 from the germline V gene are LNHDA and SQIVND (reference sequence). The V gene lost 1 base and the J gene lost 2 bases, with 11 bases spanning the gap. The CDR3 loop reads CASSIVWGTNTGELFF. In DNA form, the CDR3 reads TGTGCCAGTAGTATAGTTTGGGGGACAAACACCGGGGAGCTGTTTTTT. Drawing the rest from reference TRBV19 and TRBJ2-2, the complete variable domain is DGGITQSPKYLFRKEGQNVTLSCEQNLNHDAMYWYRQDPGQGLRLIYYSQIVNDFQKGDIAEGYSVSREKKESFPLTVTSAQKNPTAFYLCASSIVWGTNTGELFFGEGSRLTVL.

The chain employs TRBV4-1 and TRBJ1-4; D perhaps matches TRBD1 (6 bases). With 8 bases removed from V and 4 bases from J, the gap between germline ends came to 20 bases. CDR1 MGHRA and CDR2 YSYEKL come from the germline V gene. This CDR3 has 16 residues. The CDR3 DNA reads as TGCGCCAGCCGCCGTTTGACGGGGGCCGGTAATGAAAAACTGTTTTTT. It specifies CASRRLTGAGNEKLFF.

The sample holds many counts of this clonotype. The V gene is TRBV27, the J gene TRBJ2-7, with D maybe TRBD1 (6 bases). The length of the CDR3 is 13 residues. Germline loops: CDR1 MNHEY, CDR2 SMNVEV (reference sequence). The V and J ends lost 8 bases and 0 bases respectively, with 11 bases between them. The CDR3 sequence is CASRPDSSYEQYF. CDR3 sequence (DNA): TGTGCCAGCCGGCCGGACAGCTCCTACGAGCAGTACTTC.

The chain uses TRBV12-3 or TRBV12-4 and TRBJ1-2, with 8 bases identical to TRBD1. This CDR3 is built from 13 residues. The ends lost 6 bases at V and 3 bases at J; junction bases unmatched: 3. The chain's CDR3 is CASRPTGDYGYTF. CDR3 DNA sequence: TGTGCCAGCAGACCGACAGGGGACTATGGCTACACCTTC.

This clonotype occurred many times. This chain connects TRBV6-2 or TRBV6-3 to TRBJ2-1; D ambiguous. This CDR3 is 14 amino acids long. Trimming pared 0 bases from V and 7 bases from J, leaving 10 bases between. The germline V gene has CDR1 MNHEY and CDR2 SVGEGT. In nucleotides, the CDR3 is TGTGCCAGCAGTTACTCTTCAGGTGGTAATGAGCAGTTCTTC. Its protein is CASSYSSGGNEQFF.

This clonotype was counted many times. The V call is TRBV27, the J call TRBJ2-7; 7 bases match TRBD2. The V gene's germline CDR1 is MNHEY and CDR2 SMNVEV (reference sequence). The CDR3 extends over 14 amino acids. The ends lost 6 bases at V and 9 bases at J; junction bases unmatched: 14. The CDR3: CASSPGTKWGGQYF. In DNA, the CDR3 is TGTGCCAGCAGCCCCGGGACTAAGTGGGGTGGGCAGTACTTC.

With respect to this clonotype: Since a much larger clone is just one base distant, this may be a read error. The V gene is TRBV20-1, the J gene TRBJ2-2; 8 nucleotides agree with TRBD1. CDR3 length equals 14 residues. Germline CDR1 reads DFQATT; CDR2 reads SNEGSKA (reference sequence). CDR3 nucleotide sequence: TGCAGTGCTCGATGGACAGGGAACACCGGGGAGCTGTCTTTT. This sequence encodes CSARWTGNTGELSF.

This clonotype was detected ten times or more. This sequence joins TRBV6-1 and TRBJ2-1, with 9 bases fitting TRBD2. This CDR3 contains 17 residues. Unmatched junction bases numbered 13, after V lost 7 bases and J lost 3 bases. Germline CDR1 and CDR2: MNHNS and SASEGT. CDR3 residues: CASNLELSGSGYNEQFF. For the CDR3, the DNA is TGTGCCAGCAACCTCGAGCTTAGCGGGAGTGGCTACAATGAGCAGTTCTTC.

About this clonotype itself: This could be a read error, since a much larger clone is one nucleotide away. The rearrangement links TRBV6-1 to TRBJ2-5, with D possibly being TRBD1 or TRBD2 (6 bases each). The germline V gene has CDR1 MNHNS and CDR2 SASEGT. CDR3 length equals 16 residues. The ends were cut back, 2 bases at V and 5 bases at J, with 18 bases in the middle. CDR3 residues: CASSEQEGRGSETQYF. The CDR3 DNA follows: TGTGCCAGCAGTGAACAGGAGGGCAGGGGATCGGAGACCCAGTACTTC.

This chain links TRBV6-1 with TRBJ1-1; TRBD1 is a possible D gene (5 bases). The CDR3 runs to 12 residues. V lost 6 bases and J lost 10, with 15 bases in between. Germline-derived CDR1 and CDR2 are MNHNS and SASEGT. In DNA, the CDR3 is TGTGCCAGCAGCCCGGGACCCTCGCCAGCTTTCTTT. This gives the protein CASSPGPSPAFF.

This clonotype was counted at least ten times. The chain employs TRBV27 and TRBJ2-3; 7 bases are a match to TRBD1. Germline CDR1 and CDR2: MNHEY and SMNVEV (reference sequence). After removal of 3 bases from V and 2 bases from J, the junction contained 2 bases not matched to a gene. The CDR3 length is 14 residues. CDR3 protein: CASSLGQPTDTQYF. CDR3 DNA: TGTGCCAGCAGTTTGGGACAGCCCACAGATACGCAGTATTTT.

This clonotype was seen repeatedly, ten times or more. This chain uses TRBV28 with TRBJ1-1; D is unclear. Germline CDR1 is MDHEN and CDR2 is SYDVKM. V gave up 4 bases and J gave up 7 bases, with 7 bases separating them. The CDR3 sequence is 11 residues long. The CDR3 DNA reads TGTGCCAGCAGTTACCCTAGTGAAGCTTTCTTT. This gives the protein CASSYPSEAFF.

This clonotype was counted a few times. V is TRBV6-4 and J is TRBJ2-2, with 12 positions matching TRBD2. The CDR3 has 16 residues. After removal of 3 bases from V and 6 bases from J, the junction contained 5 bases not matched to a gene. Germline assignment: CDR1 MRHNA and CDR2 SNTAGT. CDR3 DNA: TGTGCCAGCAGTGATTCTAGCGGGAGGGACGCCGGGGAGCTGTTTTTT. This encodes CASSDSSGRDAGELFF.

This clonotype was recorded at least ten times. The gene calls are TRBV7-2 and TRBJ2-1; 10 positions agree with TRBD2. The CDR3 has 14 amino acids. Losses at the gene ends were 3 bases for V and 7 bases for J; bases not matched to a gene: 3. Germline V CDR1 and CDR2: SGHTA, FQGNSA. The CDR3 DNA reads as TGTGCCAGCAGCTTTCAAGCGGGAGGGAATGAGCAGTTCTTC. Amino acids: CASSFQAGGNEQFF. The entire variable domain, with the rest obtained from reference TRBV7-2 and TRBJ2-1, is as follows: GAGVSQSPSNKVTEKGKDVELRCDPISGHTALYWYRQSLGQGLEFLIYFQGNSAPDKSGLPSDRFSAERTGGSVSTLTIQRTQQEDSAVYLCASSFQAGGNEQFFGPGTRLTVL.

The chain is built from TRBV29-1 and TRBJ2-7; 8 bases map to TRBD1. V lost 4 bases to trimming and J lost 6 bases; unmatched junction nucleotides: 8. This CDR3 has 13 residues. Germline V gene data show CDR1 as SQVTM and CDR2 as ANQGSEA. The CDR3 sequence is CSVVWQGAIEQYF. The CDR3 DNA reads TGCAGCGTTGTGTGGCAGGGGGCTATCGAGCAGTACTTC.

The chain recombines TRBV7-9 with TRBJ2-7, with D perhaps TRBD1 (7 bases). Germline lookup yields CDR1 SEHNR and CDR2 FQNEAQ (reference sequence). The CDR3 has 15 residues. Trimming took off 4 bases at V and 2 bases at J, with 15 bases between the two ends. The CDR3 DNA reads as TGTGCCAGCAGCTCCCTTGACAGGGAGGCCTACGAGCAGTACTTC. Its protein is CASSSLDREAYEQYF.

The sample holds many counts of this clonotype. This chain uses TRBV30 with TRBJ1-5; D gene unclear. Trimming stripped 4 bases from V and 4 bases from J, with 17 bases between. Germline CDR1 is GTSNPN and CDR2 is SVGIG (reference sequence). This CDR3 comprises 15 residues. The CDR3 DNA reads TGTGCCTGGAACCTCCCCTCCGGGATTAATCAGCCCCAGCATTTT. This translates into CAWNLPSGINQPQHF.

In its sample, this clonotype was seen many times. This chain's CDR3 is CASSSAPAGALRNEQFF. CDR3 bases: TGTGCCAGCAGCTCTGCCCCAGCGGGAGCTCTGAGGAATGAGCAGTTCTTC. V and J are TRBV11-2 and TRBJ2-1; 8 bases agree with TRBD2. The J segment lost 7 bases and the V segment lost 4 bases, leaving 15 bases of the junction unmatched. The CDR3 is 17 amino acids. Germline values: CDR1 SGHAT, CDR2 FQNNGV.

This clonotype has at least ten counts. The J gene is TRBJ2-7, the V gene TRBV28, with D maybe TRBD2 (5 bases). Germline V gene sequence: CDR1 MDHEN, CDR2 SYDVKM. This CDR3 is 11 amino acids long. V shed 8 bases and J shed 4 bases, with 9 bases lying between them. The CDR3 region is CASGSFYEQYF. Here the CDR3 DNA reads TGTGCCAGCGGGAGTTTTTACGAGCAGTACTTC. The full variable domain, rest sourced from reference TRBV28 and TRBJ2-7, is DVKVTQSSRYLVKRTGEKVFLECVQDMDHENMFWYRQDPGLGLRLIYFSYDVKMKEKGDIPEGYSVSREKKERFSLILESASTNQTSMYLCASGSFYEQYFGPGTRLTVT.